The next 19 T cell receptor beta chains were all read from a single sample in a study of regulatory T cells in long-lasting Graves disease (dated by TCRdb to about 2021). This specimen's time point label, per the study, means: newly diagnosed GD, antithyroid drugs for less than 3 months. For both TCR sequencing and RNA sequencing, RNA was extracted from PBMCs in TRIzol. Library prep was done by multiplex PCR. Sequencing took place on an Illumina HiSeq 4000. TCR beta libraries were built with iRepertoire HTBI primers and Arm-PCR amplification of CDR3 regions. TCRdb reanalyzed the raw reads on its own, using fastp at Q25 for trimming and MiXCR for clone calling, and kept in-frame beta chains. Rows with a matching CDR3 protein are joined into one entry that keeps the most common DNA and genes. The sample table records roughly 520,000 distinct CDR3 sequences; about 12% of these occur just once. The top ten constitute roughly 8.9% of the sample.

Separately, the same data were catalogued under a study of T cells in Graves' hyperthyroidism and ophthalmopathy.

Sequencing was performed on peripheral blood mononuclear cells (PBMCs), taken at new diagnosis, from a patient treated with antithyroid drugs. The source of these receptors is a woman aged 25 to 39 with Graves disease. Donor details come from another sample of the same person, matched by shared clones.

This clonotype showed up many times. The V gene is TRBV10-3, the J gene TRBJ2-3; 7 bases align to TRBD2. This CDR3 comprises 14 residues. Trimming took 7 bases from V and 3 from J; bases not matched to a gene: 7. Germline-derived CDR1 and CDR2 are ENHRY and SYGVKD. The CDR3 protein is CAINDRGSTDTQYF. In DNA form, the CDR3 reads TGTGCCATCAATGATCGCGGGAGTACAGATACGCAGTATTTT.

About this clonotype: A junction end diverges from the germline sequence, so it may reflect a read error. V is TRBV10-3 and J is TRBJ2-7; TRBD2 aligns across 8 bases. Germline V CDR1 and CDR2: ENHRY, SYGVKD. This CDR3 is built from 17 residues. The CDR3 coding sequence is TGTGCCAGCAGTCCCCCTTATGAGGCGGGAGGTAGCTACGAGCAGTACTTC. This codes for CASSPPYEAGGSYEQYF.

There are many counts of this clonotype. The chain has TRBV20-1 and TRBJ1-1; perhaps TRBD1 as D (5 bases). CDR1 is DFQATT, CDR2 SNEGSKA, per germline (reference sequence). Trimming shortened V by 2 bases and J by 0 bases, and 16 bases separated the two germline ends. The CDR3 has 16 amino acids. CDR3 region: CSARSLGARLNTEAFF. The CDR3 DNA reads TGCAGTGCTAGATCTCTCGGGGCCAGACTGAACACTGAAGCTTTCTTT.

For this clonotype: Given a far larger clone just one base away, this is likely a sequencing read error. This sequence joins TRBV7-9 and TRBJ2-1; 10 bases agree with TRBD1. This CDR3 has 16 amino acids. Germline V lookup: CDR1 SEHNR, CDR2 FQNEAQ (reference sequence). CDR3 amino acids: CASSPGQGEYQETHYF. CDR3 nucleotide sequence: TGTGCCAGCAGCCCCGGACAGGGGGAGTACCAAGAGACCCATTACTTC.

The chain joins TRBV30 to TRBJ1-4; D is uncertain. The germline V gene encodes CDR1 GTSNPN and CDR2 SVGIG (reference sequence). The CDR3 is 11 amino acids. The V gene lost 3 bases and the J gene lost 10 bases, with 9 bases spanning the gap. CDR3 sequence (DNA): TGTGCCTGGAGAGAAGGGAGAAAACTGTTTTTT. Translation: CAWREGRKLFF.

This clonotype has a count of ten or more. J is TRBJ2-1 and V is TRBV29-1; perhaps TRBD2 as D (5 bases). Between the trimmed V and J ends, which lost 4 bases and 3 bases, there was a span of 13 bases. CDR1 SQVTM and CDR2 ANQGSEA come from the germline V gene. The CDR3 sequence is 14 residues long. CDR3 nucleotide sequence: TGCAGCGTTGTTCGAGCGGAGCGCTACAATGAGCAGTTCTTC. Residues: CSVVRAERYNEQFF.

This clonotype showed up many times. The CDR3 reads CASSRGSRRPEAFF. CDR3 coding DNA: TGTGCCAGCAGCCGAGGGAGTCGTCGTCCTGAAGCTTTCTTT. The chain combines TRBV6-1 with TRBJ1-1; D remains ambiguous. Trimming removed 6 bases from V and 6 bases from J, with 17 bases in between. Germline CDR1 and CDR2: MNHNS and SASEGT. CDR3 length equals 14 residues.

This clonotype has ten or more counts. This chain links TRBV11-2 with TRBJ2-7; D is ambiguous. The CDR3 runs 15 residues. CDR1 and CDR2 from the germline V gene are SGHAT and FQNNGV. Trimming took 1 base from V and 0 from J, leaving 10 bases between them. CDR3 sequence: CASSLVGYSSYEQYF. DNA of the CDR3: TGTGCCAGCAGCTTAGTGGGGTACAGCTCCTACGAGCAGTACTTC.

This clonotype was observed at least ten times. The J gene is TRBJ2-1, the V gene TRBV5-6, with D maybe TRBD2 (5 bases). Germline CDR1 reads SGHDT; CDR2 reads YYEEEE. This CDR3 has 11 residues. V lost 2 bases, J lost 9 bases, and 6 bases lay in between. The CDR3 bases are TGTGCCAGCAGCTTCGGGGTTGAGCAGTTCTTC. Amino acid sequence: CASSFGVEQFF.

This clonotype was picked up many times. V is TRBV7-2 and J is TRBJ2-3; 8 bases fit TRBD2. With V trimmed by 2 bases and J by 7 bases, 8 bases remained unmatched. The CDR3 loop spans 15 amino acids. Germline-derived CDR1 and CDR2 are SGHTA and FQGNSA. CDR3 sequence: CASSLTAGELNTQYF. The CDR3, as DNA: TGTGCCAGCAGCTTAACAGCGGGGGAGCTAAATACGCAGTATTTT.

This clonotype was picked up many times. The rearrangement links TRBV2 to TRBJ2-2; 10 nucleotides agree with TRBD2. Germline V gives CDR1 SNHLY, CDR2 FYNNEI. The CDR3 runs 16 residues. V dropped 3 bases and J dropped 6; count of bases not matched to a gene: 7. The CDR3 nucleotides read TGTGCCAGCAGTGATGCAAAGCTAGCGGGAGCCGGGGAGCTGTTTTTT. This codes for CASSDAKLAGAGELFF. Complete variable domain (other parts from reference TRBV2 and TRBJ2-2): EPEVTQTPSHQVTQMGQEVILRCVPISNHLYFYWYRQILGQKVEFLVSFYNNEISEKSEIFDDQFSVERPDGSNFTLKIRSTKLEDSAMYFCASSDAKLAGAGELFFGEGSRLTVL.

This clonotype has ten or more counts. The genes are TRBV18 and TRBJ1-1, with unresolved D. Deletions cut 3 bases from V and 1 base from J, with 12 bases between. There are 15 residues in the CDR3. Germline V gives CDR1 KGHSH, CDR2 LQKENI. CDR3 region: CASSPLNSPNTEAFF. CDR3 DNA sequence: TGTGCCAGCTCACCTTTAAATAGCCCGAACACTGAAGCTTTCTTT.

This clonotype was seen many times. The chain has TRBV30 and TRBJ2-7; tentatively, D is TRBD2 (6 bases). Germline V gene lookup returns CDR1 GTSNPN and CDR2 SVGIG (reference sequence). The CDR3 is 14 amino acids. V lost 1 base, J lost 2 bases, and 12 bases lay in between. The CDR3 loop is CAWSGSGPTYEQYF. CDR3 DNA: TGTGCCTGGAGTGGTAGCGGTCCTACCTACGAGCAGTACTTC.

This clonotype was found many times. The V call is TRBV11-2, the J call TRBJ2-2; 10 bases are a match to TRBD1. This CDR3 spans 16 amino acids. The germline CDR1 and CDR2 sequences are SGHAT and FQNNGV. The ends lost 5 bases at V and 6 bases at J; junction bases unmatched: 9. CDR3 protein: CASSHLGTGESGELFF. For the CDR3, the DNA is TGTGCCAGCAGCCATTTGGGGACAGGGGAGTCCGGGGAGCTGTTTTTT. Full variable domain (outside the CDR3, taken from reference TRBV11-2 and TRBJ2-2): EAGVAQSPRYKIIEKRQSVAFWCNPISGHATLYWYQQILGQGPKLLIQFQNNGVVDDSQLPKDRFSAERLKGVDSTLKIQPAKLEDSAVYLCASSHLGTGESGELFFGEGSRLTVL.

This clonotype has just a few counts. The genes are TRBV5-1 and TRBJ1-1; D is undetermined. The CDR3 covers 15 residues. Germline assignment: CDR1 SGHRS and CDR2 YFSETQ. V was trimmed by 5 bases and J by 4 bases, leaving 18 bases between them. CDR3 nucleotide sequence: TGCGCCAGCAGAGGAGACAAGGGATGGGGCACTGAAGCTTTCTTT. Translation: CASRGDKGWGTEAFF.

The chain joins TRBV6-2 or TRBV6-3 to TRBJ1-4; tentative D call: TRBD1 (5 bases). The CDR3 sequence is 15 residues long. Between the trimmed V and J ends, which lost 0 bases and 5 bases, there was a span of 10 bases. Germline CDR1 reads MNHEY; CDR2 reads SVGEGT. The CDR3 region has the DNA TGTGCCAGCAGTTACTCGGGGGTCCCCAATGAAAAACTGTTTTTT. Encoded protein: CASSYSGVPNEKLFF.

The chain has TRBV30 and TRBJ1-4, with a tentative D call TRBD1 (6 bases). The CDR3 consists of 13 residues. V was pared by 0 bases and J by 5 bases, with 7 bases between. Germline V gives CDR1 GTSNPN, CDR2 SVGIG (reference sequence). The CDR3 spells CAWSVGQNEKLFF. Written as DNA, the CDR3 is TGTGCCTGGAGTGTAGGACAGAATGAAAAACTGTTTTTT.

This clonotype was detected only a few times. The chain carries TRBV19 and TRBJ1-5, with TRBD1 matching over 7 bases. The CDR3 spans 16 residues. Germline CDR1 LNHDA, CDR2 SQIVND (reference sequence). The V segment lost 4 bases and the J segment 7 bases; nucleotides outside the gene matches: 13. As DNA, the CDR3 is TGTGCCAGTAGTACGAGAGAGAGGGGGCAAAGACAGCCCCAGCATTTT. This codes for CASSTRERGQRQPQHF.

CDR3 bases: TGTGCCAGTAGTATAGTTGGACGTCCGGGAGCTTTCTTT. Amino acids: CASSIVGRPGAFF. The chain is built from TRBV19 and TRBJ1-1; D is unresolved. The CDR3 contains 13 residues. V was shortened by 1 base and J by 10 bases, with 13 bases between the two germline ends. Germline CDR1 is LNHDA and CDR2 is SQIVND (reference sequence). The full variable domain, in which reference TRBV19 and TRBJ1-1 provide the parts outside the CDR3, is DGGITQSPKYLFRKEGQNVTLSCEQNLNHDAMYWYRQDPGQGLRLIYYSQIVNDFQKGDIAEGYSVSREKKESFPLTVTSAQKNPTAFYLCASSIVGRPGAFFGQGTRLTVV.